This T cell receptor beta chain was captured by sequencing in a study of identifying expanded T cells in peripheral blood. Produced via immunoSEQ multiplex PCR; TCRdb's table is partial and in-frame only. This table has 55,000 to 60,000 clones, around nine tenths appearing once. Sequenced material: blood. This sequence originates from a person between 18 and 75 years old in good health.

The CDR3 DNA sequence: TGTGCCAGCTCCCGAGGGGGTAGGAACGAGCAGTACTTC. Translating gives CASSRGGRNEQYF. V gene TRBV6-6 combines with J gene TRBJ2-7, with D possibly matching TRBD1 (6 bases). Between the trimmed V and J ends, which lost 8 bases and 5 bases, there was a span of 16 bases. CDR1 and CDR2 (germline): MNHNY, SVGAGI (reference sequence). This CDR3 comprises 13 residues.